These 5 T cell receptor beta chains were sequenced from one sample in a study of blood T cell repertoires in COVID-19 (dated by TCRdb to the early 2020s). Library prep was done by the immunoSEQ multiplex PCR assay. In its TCRdb copy, this immuneACCESS table keeps in-frame sequences only and misses some clones. Where compared with another copy, unresolved V genes explain less than half of these, and the others have no known cause. Counted in this sample were about 130,000 clones; 81% of them appeared once. Clones ranked in the top ten supply about 8.4% of the sample. Sequenced sample: peripheral blood. The receptors stem from a woman aged 55-69 years with active or convalescent COVID-19.

The rearrangement links TRBV7-6 to TRBJ2-1; the match to TRBD2 covers 12 bases. Germline CDR1 and CDR2: SGHVS and FNYEAQ. The V gene end was trimmed by 2 bases and the J gene end by 6 bases; junction bases not matched to a gene: 5. This CDR3 comprises 16 residues. As DNA, the CDR3 is TGTGCCAGCAGCTTATCTAGCGGGGGGGGCTTCAATGAGCAGTTCTTC. Protein product: CASSLSSGGGFNEQFF.

CDR3 in amino acids: CASSSSADTQYF. The CDR3 DNA is TGTGCCAGCAGCTCCTCCGCAGATACGCAGTATTTT. The V gene is TRBV6-5, the J gene TRBJ2-3; D remains ambiguous. CDR3 length: 12 amino acids. The ends were cut back, 6 bases at V and 4 bases at J, with 8 bases in the middle. Per germline, CDR1 MNHEY and CDR2 SVGAGI.

CDR3 bases: TGTGCCAGCAGCCTAGGGGTTACCTATAATTCACCCCTCCACTTT. Amino acids: CASSLGVTYNSPLHF. The chain uses TRBV5-5 and TRBJ1-6; possible D gene TRBD1, 5 bases. The CDR3 consists of 15 residues. Germline assignment: CDR1 SGHKS and CDR2 YYEKEE (reference sequence). V was trimmed by 4 bases and J by 2 bases, leaving 10 bases between them.

In this sample, this clone turned up once. The rearrangement links TRBV11-2 to TRBJ1-2; maybe TRBD1 (5 bases). The germline V gene encodes CDR1 SGHAT and CDR2 FQNNGV. Trimming removed 0 bases at V and 8 bases at J, with 10 bases between. CDR3 size: 13 residues. CDR3 DNA sequence: TGTGCCAGCAGCTTAGAGCGGGGGTACGGCTACACCTTC. This sequence encodes CASSLERGYGYTF.

The count of this clone is one. J is TRBJ1-2 and V is TRBV6-6; possible D gene TRBD1, 5 bases. V was shortened by 5 bases and J by 0 bases, with 10 bases between the two germline ends. From germline, CDR1 is MNHNY and CDR2 SVGAGI (reference sequence). The CDR3 is 14 residues long. The CDR3 DNA reads TGTGCCAGCAGTGACGCGGGGGCTAACTATGGCTACACCTTC. Translation gives CASSDAGANYGYTF.